This passage covers 29 T cell receptor beta chains from one sample sequenced in a study of cytomegalovirus exposure and HLA in healthy donors. The PCR made use of 60 Vbeta and 13 Jbeta primers. Assay: immunoSEQ multiplex PCR; the TCRdb copy retains only in-frame clones and omits some. The data hold 150,000 or so clones, with nearly 80% observed a single time. The sequenced sample was PBMCs. These receptors originate from a man aged 50-60 years in good health and CMV-seropositive.

The chain is built from TRBV4-3 and TRBJ1-2, with D possibly TRBD1 on 6 matching bases. Germline V gene data show CDR1 as LGHNA and CDR2 as YSLEER. V gave up 3 bases and J gave up 7 bases, with 24 bases separating them. This CDR3 contains 17 residues. Here the CDR3 reads CASSHPREGGAGGGYTF. As DNA, the CDR3 is TGCGCCAGCAGCCATCCCCGGGAGGGGGGCGCGGGAGGTGGCTACACCTTC.

This clone has only a few counts. The rearrangement links TRBV5-6 to TRBJ1-1, with a possible D match to TRBD1 (6 bases). The germline gives CDR1 SGHDT, CDR2 YYEEEE. The CDR3 has 14 amino acids. The V end was cut by 4 bases, the J end by 1 base, with 11 bases between. The CDR3 nucleotides read TGTGCCAGCAGCAGGGGGTGGGGGAACACTGAAGCTTTCTTT. As protein: CASSRGWGNTEAFF. The full variable domain, with the rest looked up from reference TRBV5-6 and TRBJ1-1, is DAGVTQSPTHLIKTRGQQVTLRCSPKSGHDTVSWYQQALGQGPQFIFQYYEEEERQRGNFPDRFSGHQFPNYSSELNVNALLLGDSALYLCASSRGWGNTEAFFGQGTRLTVV.

CDR3 region: CAISATDRGRNGYTF. CDR3 bases: TGTGCCATCAGTGCCACGGACAGGGGGCGGAATGGCTACACCTTC. The chain has TRBV10-3 and TRBJ1-2; 11 bases line up with TRBD1. The CDR3 contains 15 residues. Germline lookup yields CDR1 ENHRY and CDR2 SYGVKD. V shed 4 bases and J 6 bases; nucleotides not matched to a gene: 7.

The chain recombines TRBV5-1 with TRBJ2-5, with 7 nucleotides matching TRBD2. Germline assignment: CDR1 SGHRS and CDR2 YFSETQ. V trimming: 4 bases; J trimming: 4 bases; junction bases outside the gene matches: 13. The CDR3 consists of 16 residues. The CDR3 region has the DNA TGCGCCAGCAGCATGAACTTACGGGGAGGGCGAGAGACCCAGTACTTC. Its protein is CASSMNLRGGRETQYF. The full variable domain, rest sourced from reference TRBV5-1 and TRBJ2-5, is KAGVTQTPRYLIKTRGQQVTLSCSPISGHRSVSWYQQTPGQGLQFLFEYFSETQRNKGNFPGRFSGRQFSNSRSEMNVSTLELGDSALYLCASSMNLRGGRETQYFGPGTRLLVL.

The CDR3, as DNA: TGTGCCAGCACACCGGGAGGACACTCCTACAATGAGCAGTTCTTC. Its translation is CASTPGGHSYNEQFF. V and J are TRBV7-8 and TRBJ2-1, with 7 bases matching TRBD2. The CDR3 extends over 15 amino acids. CDR1 SGHVS and CDR2 FQNEAQ come from the germline V gene. Trimming took 7 bases from V and 0 from J; bases not matched to a gene: 6.

V gene TRBV5-1 combines with J gene TRBJ1-1; TRBD1 matches 8 bases. The CDR3 length is 15 residues. Germline loops: CDR1 SGHRS, CDR2 YFSETQ. V was clipped by 3 bases and J by 10 bases; unmatched bases: 14. The CDR3 nucleotides read TGCGCCAGCAGCTGGGGCGGATACAGGGGGATCGTAGCTTTCTTT. Protein: CASSWGGYRGIVAFF.

J is TRBJ2-7 and V is TRBV7-3; 8 bases are a match to TRBD1. Germline CDR1 reads SGHTA; CDR2 reads FQGTGA. V lost 5 bases and J lost 3; bases outside the gene matches: 3. The CDR3 spans 13 residues. The CDR3 DNA reads as TGTGCCAGCAGCAAAGACAGGGGCTACGAGCAGTACTTC. Translated, it gives CASSKDRGYEQYF.

V gene TRBV5-6 combines with J gene TRBJ1-2, with D possibly matching TRBD1 (5 bases). The CDR3 totals 14 residues. Trimming left V 2 bases short and J 8 bases short, with 16 bases between. Per germline, CDR1 SGHDT and CDR2 YYEEEE. The CDR3 is CASSFGTGAEGYTF. Here the CDR3 DNA reads TGTGCCAGCAGCTTCGGGACGGGAGCGGAAGGCTACACCTTC.

This chain connects TRBV6-1 to TRBJ2-2; TRBD1 might be the D (6 bases). Trimming took 5 bases from V and 1 from J, leaving 8 bases between them. The length of the CDR3 is 14 residues. Per germline, CDR1 MNHNS and CDR2 SASEGT. The CDR3 coding sequence is TGTGCCAGCAGTACGGACAGGAACACCGGGGAGCTGTTTTTT. Its protein product is CASSTDRNTGELFF.

This clone was recorded once. The V call is TRBV6-6, the J call TRBJ2-5; D might be TRBD1 (6 bases). This CDR3 has 15 amino acids. CDR1 is MNHNY and CDR2 is SVGAGI in the germline V gene (reference sequence). Trimming took off 10 bases at V and 5 bases at J, with 23 bases between the two ends. CDR3 sequence reads: CAILMGQGRLETQYF. Written as DNA, the CDR3 is TGTGCCATCTTAATGGGGCAGGGGCGTCTTGAGACCCAGTACTTC.

V and J are TRBV7-2 and TRBJ2-7, with 7 positions matching TRBD1. Trimming took 7 bases from V and 5 from J; bases not matched to a gene: 8. Germline V lookup: CDR1 SGHTA, CDR2 FQGNSA. This CDR3 region has 13 residues. The CDR3 bases are TGTGCCAGCACCTTTGACAGGGACGACGAGCAGTACTTC. Protein sequence: CASTFDRDDEQYF.

The J gene is TRBJ2-5, the V gene TRBV5-4, with 7 bases aligning to TRBD2. This CDR3 spans 15 amino acids. Trimming cost V 2 bases and J 1 base; bases outside gene matches: 5. Germline assignment: CDR1 SGHNT and CDR2 YYREEE (reference sequence). CDR3 loop: CASSFPSGTQETQYF. The CDR3 nucleotides read TGTGCCAGCAGCTTCCCTAGCGGAACCCAAGAGACCCAGTACTTC.

This clone is a singleton in its sample. The chain uses TRBV9 and TRBJ2-3; D unresolved. V lost 4 bases and J lost 1, with 13 bases in between. Per the germline V gene, CDR1 is SGDLS and CDR2 is YYNGEE. There are 15 residues in the CDR3. CDR3 residues: CASSPEEARTDTQYF. The CDR3 coding sequence is TGTGCCAGCAGCCCGGAAGAGGCCCGCACAGATACGCAGTATTTT.

This chain connects TRBV4-2 to TRBJ1-3; tentative D call: TRBD1 (6 bases). The CDR3 runs to 16 residues. In germline, CDR1 is LGHNA, CDR2 YNFKEQ. Trimming left V 0 bases short and J 4 bases short, with 13 bases between. CDR3 region: CASSQDVGGTGNTIYF. DNA of the CDR3: TGTGCCAGCAGCCAAGATGTGGGGGGGACAGGAAACACCATATATTTT.

This clone has only one observation. In DNA, the CDR3 is TGTGCCAGCAGCGCGGGTCTTGGGACAGATACGCAGTATTTT. This codes for CASSAGLGTDTQYF. This sequence joins TRBV7-7 and TRBJ2-3; tentatively, D is TRBD2 (5 bases). The germline CDR1 and CDR2 sequences are SSHAT and FNYEAQ (reference sequence). The germline V and J ends were trimmed by 5 bases and 3 bases, with 12 bases remaining between them. The CDR3 contains 14 residues.

V is TRBV6-5 and J is TRBJ1-1; the D is unclear. The germline gives CDR1 MNHEY, CDR2 SVGAGI. V was clipped by 6 bases and J by 11 bases, with 19 bases between them. CDR3 length: 13 residues. CDR3 DNA sequence: TGTGCCAGCAGCTCCGTGGCGGCTGGCTACGCTTTCTTT. It codes for CASSSVAAGYAFF.

This chain joins TRBV29-1 and TRBJ1-2; 10 bases fit TRBD1. J gave up 5 bases and V 7 bases, and 7 bases lay outside the gene matches. This CDR3 contains 13 residues. The V gene's germline CDR1 is SQVTM and CDR2 ANQGSEA. CDR3 amino acids: CSAPDRGKYGYTF. The CDR3 nucleotides read TGCAGCGCCCCGGACAGGGGGAAGTATGGCTACACCTTC.

The chain carries TRBV6-5 and TRBJ1-3, with TRBD1 identical over 7 bases. Trimming at V came to 4 bases and at J to 1 base, leaving 4 bases not matched to a gene. Germline V gene sequence: CDR1 MNHEY, CDR2 SVGAGI. This CDR3 contains 15 residues. The CDR3 region is CASSFSRGSGNTIYF. CDR3 bases: TGTGCCAGCAGTTTCTCCAGGGGGTCTGGAAACACCATATATTTT.

This clone was seen once. The V call is TRBV11-2, the J call TRBJ2-3, with TRBD2 matching 9 bases. V lost 2 bases and J lost 8; bases outside the gene matches: 11. CDR3 length equals 16 residues. The germline gives CDR1 SGHAT, CDR2 FQNNGV. CDR3 in DNA: TGTGCCAGCAGCTTAATACTCGGCGGGGGGGCCGGTACGCAGTATTTT. This encodes CASSLILGGGAGTQYF.

The rearrangement uses TRBV7-9 and TRBJ2-5, with 7 nucleotides matching TRBD1. The CDR3 consists of 15 residues. The V gene's germline CDR1 is SEHNR and CDR2 FQNEAQ (reference sequence). V shed 5 bases and J 2 bases; nucleotides not matched to a gene: 8. CDR3 residues: CASSVSGGQQETQYF. In DNA, the CDR3 is TGTGCCAGCAGCGTTAGTGGGGGACAGCAAGAGACCCAGTACTTC.

This clone appeared once. The CDR3 here is CASRHPAGGPRDTQYF. In nucleotides, the CDR3 is TGTGCCAGCAGACACCCAGCGGGGGGCCCTCGAGATACGCAGTATTTT. The chain carries TRBV28 and TRBJ2-3, with 9 bases aligning to TRBD2. With V trimmed by 6 bases and J by 5 bases, 12 bases remained unmatched. This CDR3 is 16 amino acids long. The V gene's germline CDR1 is MDHEN and CDR2 SYDVKM.

The chain combines TRBV29-1 with TRBJ2-3, with 7 positions matching TRBD1. Germline V lookup: CDR1 SQVTM, CDR2 ANQGSEA. V shed 6 bases, J shed 4 bases, and the junction held 4 bases outside the gene matches. The CDR3 sequence is 12 residues long. CDR3 in DNA: TGCAGCGTCTCCCAGGGGGCAGATACGCAGTATTTT. As protein: CSVSQGADTQYF.

The rearrangement uses TRBV2 and TRBJ2-1, with D tentatively TRBD2 (5 bases). V lost 7 bases, J lost 0 bases, and 10 bases lay in between. This CDR3 comprises 14 residues. In germline, CDR1 is SNHLY, CDR2 FYNNEI. The CDR3 reads CASTEGGSYNEQFF. The CDR3 bases are TGTGCCAGCACAGAGGGCGGCTCCTACAATGAGCAGTTCTTC.

V usage is TRBV4-1 and J usage is TRBJ2-2; maybe TRBD1 (5 bases). The CDR3 has 15 residues. The germline V gene has CDR1 MGHRA and CDR2 YSYEKL. V lost 0 bases, J lost 1 base, and 6 bases lay in between. The CDR3 region is CASSQDQGNTGELFF. The CDR3 DNA sequence: TGCGCCAGCAGCCAAGATCAGGGGAACACCGGGGAGCTGTTTTTT.

The V call is TRBV2, the J call TRBJ2-5, with 8 bases matching TRBD1. The germline CDR1 and CDR2 sequences are SNHLY and FYNNEI. This CDR3 is 13 amino acids long. V gave up 5 bases and J gave up 5 bases; unmatched junction bases: 4. The CDR3 bases are TGTGCCAGCAGTTACAACAGGGGGGAGACCCAGTACTTC. This encodes CASSYNRGETQYF.

CDR3 sequence reads: CASSLLGQGTEAFF. The CDR3 DNA follows: TGTGCCAGCAGCTTACTAGGGCAGGGGACTGAAGCTTTCTTT. This rearrangement joins TRBV7-9 to TRBJ1-1, with D possibly TRBD1 on 6 matching bases. Per germline, CDR1 SEHNR and CDR2 FQNEAQ (reference sequence). V was clipped by 2 bases and J by 5 bases, with 12 bases between them. The CDR3 consists of 14 residues.

The chain joins TRBV28 to TRBJ2-2; D call uncertain. Germline V gene lookup returns CDR1 MDHEN and CDR2 SYDVKM. The CDR3 extends over 12 amino acids. The ends were cut back, 6 bases at V and 4 bases at J, with 6 bases in the middle. Here the CDR3 DNA reads TGTGCCAGCAGCCTTCCCACCGGGGAGCTGTTTTTT. Protein sequence: CASSLPTGELFF.

V is TRBV28 and J is TRBJ1-2; TRBD1 matches 10 bases. Trimming took 5 bases from V and 5 from J; bases not matched to a gene: 5. This CDR3 spans 14 amino acids. Germline values: CDR1 MDHEN, CDR2 SYDVKM. The CDR3: CASSPGQGTYGYTF. The CDR3 bases are TGTGCCAGCAGTCCGGGACAGGGGACTTATGGCTACACCTTC.

CDR3 coding DNA: TGTGCCTGGAGTGGGGACAGGAGGGCTGAAGCTTTCTTT. The encoded protein is CAWSGDRRAEAFF. V gene TRBV30 combines with J gene TRBJ1-1, with 8 bases matching TRBD1. With V trimmed by 1 base and J by 6 bases, 4 bases remained unmatched. The CDR3 runs 13 residues. Germline V gene lookup returns CDR1 GTSNPN and CDR2 SVGIG (reference sequence).